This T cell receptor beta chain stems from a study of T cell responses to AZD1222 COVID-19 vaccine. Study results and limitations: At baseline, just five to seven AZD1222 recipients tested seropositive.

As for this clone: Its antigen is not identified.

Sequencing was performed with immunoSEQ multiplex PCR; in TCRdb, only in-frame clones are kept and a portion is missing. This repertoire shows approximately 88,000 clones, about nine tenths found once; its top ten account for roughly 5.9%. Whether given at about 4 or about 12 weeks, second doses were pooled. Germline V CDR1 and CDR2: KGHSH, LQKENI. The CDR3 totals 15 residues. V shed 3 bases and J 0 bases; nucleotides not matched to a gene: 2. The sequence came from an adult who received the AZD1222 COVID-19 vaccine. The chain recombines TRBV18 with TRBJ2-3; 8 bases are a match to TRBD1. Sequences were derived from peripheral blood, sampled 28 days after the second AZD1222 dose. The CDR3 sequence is CASSPQGASTDTQYF. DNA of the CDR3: TGTGCCAGCTCACCGCAGGGGGCTAGCACAGATACGCAGTATTTT.